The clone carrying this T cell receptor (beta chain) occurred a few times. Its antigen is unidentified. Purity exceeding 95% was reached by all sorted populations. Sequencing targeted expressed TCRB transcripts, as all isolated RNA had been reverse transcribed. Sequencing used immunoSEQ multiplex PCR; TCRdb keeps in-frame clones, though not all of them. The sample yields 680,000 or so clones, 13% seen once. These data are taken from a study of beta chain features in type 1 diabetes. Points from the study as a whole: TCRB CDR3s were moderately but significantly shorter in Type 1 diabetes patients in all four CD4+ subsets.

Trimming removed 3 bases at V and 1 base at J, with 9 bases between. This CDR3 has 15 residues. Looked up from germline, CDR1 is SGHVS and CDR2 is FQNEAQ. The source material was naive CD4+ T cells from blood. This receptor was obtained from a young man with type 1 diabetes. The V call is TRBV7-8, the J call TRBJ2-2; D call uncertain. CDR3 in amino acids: CASSFGAQNTGELFF. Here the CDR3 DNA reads TGTGCCAGCAGCTTCGGTGCCCAGAACACCGGGGAGCTGTTTTTT.